This T cell receptor (beta chain) was sequenced for a study of OX40 agonist ivuxolimab in advanced cancers. Some background on the complete study: The costimulatory receptor OX40 (CD134) was targeted by ivuxolimab, a fully human IgG2 agonistic monoclonal antibody. Intravenous ivuxolimab was administered to patients every 2 weeks at six dose levels: 0.01, 0.1, 0.3, 1.5, 3 and 10 mg/kg. Among the 52 dose-escalation patients, some 20 had hepatocellular carcinoma, approximately 15 melanoma, 9 renal cell carcinoma and 9 head and neck cancer. In the dose-escalation cohort, more than 75% of patients were male, and the mean age was approximately 55 years, with a range of roughly 20 to 85. Patients were allowed to have had prior anti-PD-1, anti-PD-L1 or anti-CTLA-4 therapy, and 40% to 45% of the dose-escalation patients had previously received checkpoint inhibitors. Partial responses were achieved by three dose-escalation patients, of whom one had hepatocellular carcinoma and two had cutaneous melanoma. Peripheral TCRbeta sequencing aimed to test whether ivuxolimab altered TCR sequence diversity and caused clonal T-cell expansion. The paper reports the monotherapy dose-escalation portion (N of about 47 patients) of the phase I ivuxolimab trial.

Study-level results and caveats: Partial responders in the 0.1-3.0 mg/kg groups had among the lowest normalized peripheral clonal expansion, especially among CD8+ T cells. Low levels of normalized T-cell clonal expansion were also seen in some patients who did not respond. After ivuxolimab, CD8+ T cells had more expanded clones than CD4+ T cells on average. The antigen specificity of the clonally expanded peripheral T cells was not determined. Clonal expansion of both CD4+ and CD8+ blood T cells was observed from baseline to week 6 at doses 0.1 to 3.0 mg/kg.

The trial excluded patients who had a history of autoimmune disease or were on systemic immunosuppression. Peripheral blood for TCR sequencing was drawn from every dose cohort at baseline, at cycle 4 day 1 and at cycle 7 day 1. Samples came from an open-label, multicenter, first-in-human phase I dose-escalation trial of ivuxolimab. Adults with locally advanced or metastatic melanoma, renal cell carcinoma, hepatocellular carcinoma or head and neck squamous cell carcinoma were enrolled in the trial. Before TCR sequencing, CD4+ T cells and CD8+ T cells were sorted from peripheral blood as separate populations. Genomic DNA was isolated from the sorted cells so that the TCRbeta CDR3 region could be sequenced. TCRbeta CDR3 regions were sequenced using the immunoSEQ Assay. TCRdb re-hosts the immuneACCESS table, in-frame sequences only. Its copies lack some clones; in the studies checked, an unresolved V gene accounts for under half of them, and the cause for the rest is not known. This sample is represented by about 66,000 clones; about 90% of them were singletons. The ten top clones hold roughly 13% of the sample.

Concerning this clone itself: The clone's antigen remains unknown. Within one base of it there is no much larger clone, and no base qualities were kept.

Inclusive of the bounding cysteine and phenylalanine, the CDR3 is 12 residues long. The only DNA kept is the CDR3, 36 bases in frame from the first base. V is cut by 7 bases and J by 7 bases, and the space between the germline ends is 12 bases. Sequences MNHNS (CDR1) and SASEGT (CDR2) are obtained from the germline V gene. The receptor was derived from an adult with an advanced solid tumor such as melanoma, head and neck, liver or kidney cancer. The material sequenced was CD4+ or CD8+ T cells sorted from blood, taken in a trial of the OX40 agonist ivuxolimab. The receptor chain draws on TRBV6-1 and TRBJ2-3; the D gene is perhaps TRBD1, from 5 matching bases. The CDR3 protein sequence reads: CASIGAPNTQYF. The DNA sequence reads TGTGCCAGCATTGGGGCCCCTAATACGCAGTATTTT.